These T cell receptor beta chains were read from a single sample in a study of blood T cells in healthy people across ages. TCRdb reanalysed the 5' RACE reads using MiXCR and keeps one entry per CDR3 protein. The sample comprises approximately 900,000 distinct CDR3 sequences, 25% to 30% of which are singletons, and roughly 10% rests with the top ten. These data also formed part of another study, on T cells of mothers and their children.

Sequenced sample: blood. These receptors all stem from a woman aged 35 to 49 in good health. Both conserved end residues are part of each CDR3. A D gene is named only where the DNA matches it firmly. Expanded clones get a size class; other rows say once, few or many, or leave the size out.

d_gene	v_gene	j_gene	abundance	CDR3nt	CDR3aa
TRBD2	TRBV10-3	TRBJ2-5	.	TGTGCCATCAGCTCCCCGACTAGCGGGGGGCCCCCCTACAATGAGCAGTACTTC	CAISSPTSGGPPYNEQYF
.	TRBV24-1	TRBJ2-1	many	TGTGCCACCAGTGATGTCGGAAGGGGGTACAATGAGCAGTTCTTC	CATSDVGRGYNEQFF
.	TRBV5-1	TRBJ2-3	few	TGCGCCAGCAGCTTGGGGGAAATTTCAGATACGCAGTATTTT	CASSLGEISDTQYF
.	TRBV29-1	TRBJ1-2	many	TGCAGCGCTGGAGGGGGGAATGGCTACACCTTC	CSAGGGNGYTF
.	TRBV28	TRBJ1-1	.	TGTGCCAGCCCCCCGGGATGGGGAGAAGTGAGCACTGAAGCTTTCTTT	CASPPGWGEVSTEAFF
TRBD1	TRBV6-1	TRBJ2-4	many	TGTGCCAGCGGGGACAGTGGCACATTCAAAAACATTCAGTACTTC	CASGDSGTFKNIQYF
TRBD1	TRBV6-2/TRBV6-3	TRBJ2-3	few	TGTGCCAGCAGTGATAGGGGGCCCACAGATACGCAGTATTTT	CASSDRGPTDTQYF
TRBD1	TRBV12-3/TRBV12-4	TRBJ1-5	.	TGTGCCAGCACATGGACCTTAAGGGACAGGGGACTCTCTAGCAATCAGCCCCAGCATTTT	CASTWTLRDRGLSSNQPQHF
.	TRBV28	TRBJ2-2	few	TGTGCCAGCTTTTCCGGGGAGCTGTTTTTT	CASFSGELFF
TRBD1	TRBV5-1	TRBJ1-2	.	TGCGCCAGCAGCATTACCGAGACAGGGGGCGAGGTCTATGGCTACACCTTC	CASSITETGGEVYGYTF
.	TRBV28	TRBJ1-6	few	TGTGCCAGCAGTCGTCGACAGGATAATTCACCCCTCCACTTT	CASSRRQDNSPLHF
TRBD1	TRBV4-1	TRBJ1-2	.	TGCGCCAGCAGCCAAACCCGGGACAGGGATGCGAGGGGCTACACCTTC	CASSQTRDRDARGYTF
.	TRBV6-1	TRBJ2-3	.	TGTGCCAGCACCCTGCCCCCCGTGCCTAGTCGGCCCACAGATACGCAGTATTTT	CASTLPPVPSRPTDTQYF
TRBD1	TRBV5-6	TRBJ2-5	.	TGTGCCAGCAGCTTGTTTCAAGGACAGGGGGCTAGACAGACCCAGTACTTC	CASSLFQGQGARQTQYF
.	TRBV28	TRBJ2-7	.	TGTGCCAGCACCAACTATTACGAGCAGTACTTC	CASTNYYEQYF
TRBD1	TRBV6-6	TRBJ1-2	.	TGTGCCAGCAGCTTCGGGACAGGGGTGAGCTGCACCTTC	CASSFGTGVSCTF
.	TRBV7-2	TRBJ2-1	.	TGTGCCAGCAGCTTAGCCCCGGGGGTGTACAATGAGCAGTTCTTC	CASSLAPGVYNEQFF
TRBD1	TRBV6-1	TRBJ2-5	few	TGTGCCAGCAGTGAAGCGTTAGGTCAGTGGGACAGAACACAAGAGACCCAGTACTTC	CASSEALGQWDRTQETQYF
TRBD2	TRBV20-1	TRBJ2-3	.	TGCAGTGCTAGTTTGCGGGGGGATCTTAAAATCACAGATACGCAGTATTTT	CSASLRGDLKITDTQYF
TRBD2	TRBV10-1	TRBJ2-1	once	TGCACCAGCAGTGAGTCAGGCCGCGGGGGATACAATGAGCAGTTCTTC	CTSSESGRGGYNEQFF
TRBD1	TRBV20-1	TRBJ2-7	many	TGCAGTGCTTCTGCGGACAGGGCGCCTTCCTACGAGCAGTACTTC	CSASADRAPSYEQYF
TRBD2	TRBV7-9	TRBJ2-1	few	TGTGCCAGCGGCCGGGCTAGCGGGCCCAATGAGCAGTTCTTC	CASGRASGPNEQFF
.	TRBV12-3/TRBV12-4	TRBJ1-3	.	TGTGCCAGCACCGTTTCGCGGGTAGTCTCTGGAAACACCATATATTTT	CASTVSRVVSGNTIYF
TRBD1	TRBV7-2	TRBJ1-2	.	TGTGCCAGCAGCCCGAGACAGGGATCGGCTGGCTACACCTTC	CASSPRQGSAGYTF
.	TRBV5-6	TRBJ1-2	few	TGTGCCAGCAGCTTGGGGGACGGTTTTTATGGCTACACCTTC	CASSLGDGFYGYTF
TRBD1	TRBV7-9	TRBJ1-1	few	TGTGCCAGCAGCTTCGACAGGGGGATGACTGAAGCTTTCTTT	CASSFDRGMTEAFF
.	TRBV4-1	TRBJ2-3	many	TGCGCCAGCAGCCAAAGCCGCCAGGGGAATCCTTCCACAGATACGCAGTATTTT	CASSQSRQGNPSTDTQYF
TRBD1	TRBV27	TRBJ1-2	few	TGTGCCCGCCGGGACAGGGATGGGTATGGCTACACCTTC	CARRDRDGYGYTF
.	TRBV12-3/TRBV12-4	TRBJ1-1	few	TGTGCCAGCAGTTCTTACAGAGTATACACTGAAGCTTTCTTT	CASSSYRVYTEAFF
.	TRBV20-1	TRBJ2-1	.	TGCAGTGCTACGTCGCCGAGACTATCCTCCTACAATGAGCAGTTCTTC	CSATSPRLSSYNEQFF
.	TRBV28	TRBJ2-7	many	TGTGCCAGCGCGGGGCAGACCTACGAGCAGTACTTC	CASAGQTYEQYF